The 8 T cell receptor beta chains in this list originate from one sample, sequenced in a study of CD8 T cells in Susac syndrome. With random hexamers, reverse transcription was performed on about 0.45 to 1 ug of RNA. TCRdb processed the immunoSEQ multiplex PCR reads anew with MiXCR; each CDR3 protein has one entry. This table holds 180,000 or so distinct CDR3 sequences, 90% to 95% found once. Sequences were obtained from CD4+ T cells from PBMCs. Receptor source: a human donor with Susac syndrome.

The chain uses TRBV7-2 and TRBJ1-2, with TRBD1 matching 8 bases. Germline values: CDR1 SGHTA, CDR2 FQGNSA. The CDR3 is 14 residues long. Trimming at V came to 4 bases and at J to 7 bases, leaving 8 bases not matched to a gene. The CDR3 reads CASSSDRGGLGYTF. CDR3 DNA: TGTGCCAGCAGCTCAGACAGGGGCGGCCTTGGCTACACCTTC.

This chain links TRBV25-1 with TRBJ1-2, with TRBD1 matching 9 bases. This CDR3 region has 14 residues. CDR1 and CDR2 (germline): MGHDK, SYGVNS. The V segment lost 3 bases and the J segment 7 bases; nucleotides outside the gene matches: 6. The CDR3 protein is CASSDFTGGGGYTF. As DNA, the CDR3 is TGTGCCAGCAGTGATTTCACAGGGGGCGGTGGCTACACCTTC.

The DNA of the CDR3 is TGTGCCAGCAGTGAAGGAACAGGGGTGGGCTATGGCTACACCTTC. It yields the protein CASSEGTGVGYGYTF. V and J are TRBV2 and TRBJ1-2, with 7 nucleotides matching TRBD1. Germline lookup yields CDR1 SNHLY and CDR2 FYNNEI. V trimming: 1 base; J trimming: 4 bases; junction bases outside the gene matches: 6. This CDR3 comprises 15 residues. The variable domain in full, completed from reference TRBV2 and TRBJ1-2, reads EPEVTQTPSHQVTQMGQEVILRCVPISNHLYFYWYRQILGQKVEFLVSFYNNEISEKSEIFDDQFSVERPDGSNFTLKIRSTKLEDSAMYFCASSEGTGVGYGYTFGSGTRLTVV.

The chain links TRBV6-1 to TRBJ1-2; 7 nucleotides line up with TRBD1. V shed 2 bases, J shed 4 bases, and the junction held 10 bases outside the gene matches. CDR1 MNHNS and CDR2 SASEGT come from the germline V gene. The CDR3 covers 16 residues. DNA of the CDR3: TGTGCCAGCAGTGAACAGGGGACAGACTTAGGCTATGGCTACACCTTC. It codes for CASSEQGTDLGYGYTF.

The genes are TRBV7-3 and TRBJ2-1; 11 bases are shared with TRBD2. This CDR3 comprises 18 residues. Germline values: CDR1 SGHTA, CDR2 FQGTGA. The V gene end was trimmed by 1 base and the J gene end by 1 base; junction bases not matched to a gene: 6. CDR3 nucleotides: TGTGCCAGCAGCTTAAGGGTGCTAGCGGGGGGTTCCTACAATGAGCAGTTCTTC. It specifies CASSLRVLAGGSYNEQFF.

The chain is built from TRBV18 and TRBJ1-1; D ambiguous. Germline-derived CDR1 and CDR2 are KGHSH and LQKENI. The CDR3 spans 11 residues. The V and J ends lost 0 bases and 6 bases respectively, with 2 bases between them. This chain's CDR3 is CASSPPAEAFF. DNA for the CDR3: TGTGCCAGCTCACCACCAGCTGAAGCTTTCTTT.

The CDR3, as DNA: TGCAGCGCTACGGACAATATCTACGAGCAGTACTTC. Protein product: CSATDNIYEQYF. V is TRBV29-1 and J is TRBJ2-7; tentatively, D is TRBD1 (5 bases). Germline V CDR1 and CDR2: SQVTM, ANQGSEA. V lost 7 bases and J 3 bases, leaving 13 bases between the germline ends. The CDR3 loop spans 12 amino acids.

V is TRBV14 and J is TRBJ1-1; D gene unclear. The CDR3 has 15 amino acids. Trimming pared 4 bases from V and 4 bases from J, leaving 16 bases between. Germline V gene lookup returns CDR1 SGHDN and CDR2 FVKESK. The CDR3 here is CASSPQGFMSTEAFF. CDR3 DNA sequence: TGTGCCAGCAGCCCGCAAGGGTTCATGAGCACTGAAGCTTTCTTT. Filled out from reference TRBV14 and TRBJ1-1, the complete variable domain reads EAGVTQFPSHSVIEKGQTVTLRCDPISGHDNLYWYRRVMGKEIKFLLHFVKESKQDESGMPNNRFLAERTGGTYSTLKVQPAELEDSGVYFCASSPQGFMSTEAFFGQGTRLTVV.